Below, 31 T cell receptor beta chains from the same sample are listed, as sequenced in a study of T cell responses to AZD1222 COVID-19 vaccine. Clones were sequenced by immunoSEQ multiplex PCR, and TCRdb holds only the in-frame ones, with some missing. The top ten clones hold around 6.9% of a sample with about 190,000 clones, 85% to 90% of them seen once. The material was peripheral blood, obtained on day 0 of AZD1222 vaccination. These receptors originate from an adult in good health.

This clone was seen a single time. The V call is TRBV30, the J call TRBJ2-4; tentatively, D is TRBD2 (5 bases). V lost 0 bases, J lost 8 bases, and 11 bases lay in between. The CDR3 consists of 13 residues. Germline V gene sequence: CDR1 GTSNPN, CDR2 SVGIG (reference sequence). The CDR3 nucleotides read TGTGCCTGGAGTGTACGGGGTCTGGACATTCAGTACTTC. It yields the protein CAWSVRGLDIQYF.

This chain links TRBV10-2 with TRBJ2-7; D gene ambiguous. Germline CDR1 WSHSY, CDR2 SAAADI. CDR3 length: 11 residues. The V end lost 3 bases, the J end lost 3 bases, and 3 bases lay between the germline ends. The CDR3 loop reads CASSDNYEQYV. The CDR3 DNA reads TGCGCCAGCAGTGACAACTACGAGCAGTACGTC.

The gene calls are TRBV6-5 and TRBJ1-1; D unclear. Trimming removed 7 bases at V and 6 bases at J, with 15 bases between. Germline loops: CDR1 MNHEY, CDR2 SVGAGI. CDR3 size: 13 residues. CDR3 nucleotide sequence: TGTGCCAGCATGAGAACCATCGGGGCTGAAGCTTTCTTT. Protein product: CASMRTIGAEAFF.

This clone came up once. CDR3 sequence: CASSQAQLLGPGNTIYF. Here the CDR3 DNA reads TGCGCCAGCAGCCAGGCCCAACTCCTTGGACCTGGAAACACCATATATTTT. The chain couples TRBV4-3 to TRBJ1-3; D remains unclear. The length of the CDR3 is 17 residues. Germline lookup yields CDR1 LGHNA and CDR2 YSLEER. The V end was cut by 3 bases, the J end by 2 bases, with 17 bases between.

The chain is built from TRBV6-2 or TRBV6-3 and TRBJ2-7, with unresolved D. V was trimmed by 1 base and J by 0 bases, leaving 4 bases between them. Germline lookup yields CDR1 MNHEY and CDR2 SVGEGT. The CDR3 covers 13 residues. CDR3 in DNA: TGTGCCAGCAGTTACTGGGACTCCTACGAGCAGTACTTC. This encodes CASSYWDSYEQYF.

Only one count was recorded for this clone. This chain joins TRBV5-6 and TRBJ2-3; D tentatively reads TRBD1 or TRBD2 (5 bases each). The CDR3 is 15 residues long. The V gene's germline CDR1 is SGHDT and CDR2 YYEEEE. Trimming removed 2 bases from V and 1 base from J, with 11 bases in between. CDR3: CASSFMGVGTDTQYF. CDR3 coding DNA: TGTGCCAGCAGCTTCATGGGGGTTGGCACAGATACGCAGTATTTT.

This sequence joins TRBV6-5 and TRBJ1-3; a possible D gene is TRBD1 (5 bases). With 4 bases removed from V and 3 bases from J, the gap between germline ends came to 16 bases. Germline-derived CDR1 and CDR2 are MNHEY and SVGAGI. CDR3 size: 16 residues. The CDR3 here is CASSSDNLSVGNTIYF. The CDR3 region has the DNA TGTGCCAGCAGTTCGGACAACTTGTCCGTTGGAAACACCATATATTTT.

CDR3 residues: CASRGPEGNQPQHF. CDR3 DNA sequence: TGTGCCAGCAGGGGGCCAGAGGGCAATCAGCCCCAGCATTTT. The chain employs TRBV2 and TRBJ1-5; D is possibly TRBD1 (5 bases). Trimming took off 6 bases at V and 2 bases at J, with 11 bases between the two ends. This CDR3 spans 14 amino acids. CDR1 is SNHLY and CDR2 is FYNNEI in the germline V gene.

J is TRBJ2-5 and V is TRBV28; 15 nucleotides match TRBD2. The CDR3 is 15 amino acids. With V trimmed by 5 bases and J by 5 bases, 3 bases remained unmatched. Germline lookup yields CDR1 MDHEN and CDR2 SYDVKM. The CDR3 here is CASSGGLAGGETQYF. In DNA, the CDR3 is TGTGCCAGCAGTGGCGGACTAGCGGGGGGGGAGACCCAGTACTTC.

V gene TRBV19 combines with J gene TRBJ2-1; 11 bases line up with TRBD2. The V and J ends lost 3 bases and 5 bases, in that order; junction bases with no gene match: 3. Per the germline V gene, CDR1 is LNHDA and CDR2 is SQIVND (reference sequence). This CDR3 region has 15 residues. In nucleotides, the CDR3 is TGTGCCAGTAGTATTGAGACTAGCGGGGACAATGAGCAGTTCTTC. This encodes CASSIETSGDNEQFF. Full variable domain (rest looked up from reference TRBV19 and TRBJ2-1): DGGITQSPKYLFRKEGQNVTLSCEQNLNHDAMYWYRQDPGQGLRLIYYSQIVNDFQKGDIAEGYSVSREKKESFPLTVTSAQKNPTAFYLCASSIETSGDNEQFFGPGTRLTVL.

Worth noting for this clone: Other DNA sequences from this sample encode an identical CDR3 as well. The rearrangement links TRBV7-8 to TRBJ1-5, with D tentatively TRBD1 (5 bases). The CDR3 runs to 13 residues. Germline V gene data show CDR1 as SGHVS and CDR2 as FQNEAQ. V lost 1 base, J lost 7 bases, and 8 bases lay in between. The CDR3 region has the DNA TGTGCCAGCAGCTTAGAGGAGGGGCAGCCCCAGCATTTT. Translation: CASSLEEGQPQHF.

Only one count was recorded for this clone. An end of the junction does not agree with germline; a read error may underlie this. CDR3 DNA: TGCGCCAGCAGCTTTTACAGGGGGGAGGCCCGGGGATTC. Amino acid sequence: CASSFYRGEARGF. This chain joins TRBV5-1 and TRBJ2-4; the match to TRBD1 covers 8 bases. This CDR3 has 13 amino acids. Germline V gene sequence: CDR1 SGHRS, CDR2 YFSETQ.

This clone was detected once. The CDR3 coding sequence is TGTGCCAGCAGACCCGGGACATCGAACTATGGCTACACCTTC. Amino acid sequence: CASRPGTSNYGYTF. The chain carries TRBV2 and TRBJ1-2, with D perhaps matching TRBD1 (6 bases). The CDR3 extends over 14 amino acids. V gave up 6 bases and J gave up 2 bases, with 13 bases separating them. Germline V gene lookup returns CDR1 SNHLY and CDR2 FYNNEI.

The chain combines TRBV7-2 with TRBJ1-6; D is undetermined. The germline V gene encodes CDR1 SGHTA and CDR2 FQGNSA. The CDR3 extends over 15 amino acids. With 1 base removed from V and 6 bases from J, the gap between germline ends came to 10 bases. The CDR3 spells CASSLVSRGNSPLHF. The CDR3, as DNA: TGTGCCAGCAGCTTAGTTTCGCGGGGTAATTCACCCCTCCACTTT.

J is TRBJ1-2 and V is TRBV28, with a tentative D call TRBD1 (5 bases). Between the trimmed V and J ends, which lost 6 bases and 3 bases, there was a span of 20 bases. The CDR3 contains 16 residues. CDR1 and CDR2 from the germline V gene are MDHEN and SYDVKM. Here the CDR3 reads CASRPLGALGDYGYTF. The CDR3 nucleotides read TGTGCCAGCAGGCCCCTAGGGGCCCTGGGGGACTATGGCTACACCTTC.

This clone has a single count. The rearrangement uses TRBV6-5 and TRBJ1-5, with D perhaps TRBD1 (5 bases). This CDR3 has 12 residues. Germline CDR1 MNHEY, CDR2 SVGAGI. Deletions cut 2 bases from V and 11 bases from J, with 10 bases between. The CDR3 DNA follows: TGTGCCAGCAGTTACCCGGGGGGGGCCCAGCATTTT. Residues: CASSYPGGAQHF.

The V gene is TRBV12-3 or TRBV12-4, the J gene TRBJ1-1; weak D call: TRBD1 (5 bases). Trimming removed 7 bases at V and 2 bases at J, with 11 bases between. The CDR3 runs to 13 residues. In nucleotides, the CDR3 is TGTGCCAGCATACTGACAGTTAACACTGAAGCTTTCTTT. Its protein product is CASILTVNTEAFF.

In DNA form, the CDR3 reads TGCGCCAGCAGCTTGGAGGGGGGCGCGGATGGCTACACCTTC. Its translation is CASSLEGGADGYTF. The rearrangement uses TRBV5-1 and TRBJ1-2; weak D call: TRBD1 (6 bases). The length of the CDR3 is 14 residues. Trimming removed 0 bases from V and 6 bases from J, with 12 bases in between. CDR1 and CDR2 (germline): SGHRS, YFSETQ.

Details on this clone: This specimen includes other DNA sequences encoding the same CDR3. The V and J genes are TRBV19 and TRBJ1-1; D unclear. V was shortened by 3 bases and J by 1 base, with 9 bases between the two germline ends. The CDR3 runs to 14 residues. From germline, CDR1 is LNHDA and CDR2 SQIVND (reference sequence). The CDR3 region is CASSIRAPNTEAFF. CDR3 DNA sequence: TGTGCCAGTAGTATTAGGGCGCCGAACACTGAAGCTTTCTTT.

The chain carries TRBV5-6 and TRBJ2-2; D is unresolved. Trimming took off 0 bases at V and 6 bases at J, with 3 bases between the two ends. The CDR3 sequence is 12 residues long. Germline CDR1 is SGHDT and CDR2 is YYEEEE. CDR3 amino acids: CASSLGSGELFF. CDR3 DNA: TGTGCCAGCAGCTTGGGGTCCGGGGAGCTGTTTTTT.

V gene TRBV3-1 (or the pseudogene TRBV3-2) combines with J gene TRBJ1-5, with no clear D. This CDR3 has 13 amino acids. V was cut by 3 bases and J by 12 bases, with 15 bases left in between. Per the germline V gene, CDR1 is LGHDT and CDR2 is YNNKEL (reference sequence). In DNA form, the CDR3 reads TGTGCCAGCAGCCAGGGTGACTCGTCGAGCCAGCATTTT. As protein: CASSQGDSSSQHF.

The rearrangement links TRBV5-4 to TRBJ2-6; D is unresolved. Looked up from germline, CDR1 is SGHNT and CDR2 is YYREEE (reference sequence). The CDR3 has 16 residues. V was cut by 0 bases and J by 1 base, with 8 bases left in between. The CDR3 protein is CASSLGLVSGANVLTF. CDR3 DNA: TGTGCCAGCAGCTTGGGGCTCGTGTCTGGGGCCAACGTCCTGACTTTC.

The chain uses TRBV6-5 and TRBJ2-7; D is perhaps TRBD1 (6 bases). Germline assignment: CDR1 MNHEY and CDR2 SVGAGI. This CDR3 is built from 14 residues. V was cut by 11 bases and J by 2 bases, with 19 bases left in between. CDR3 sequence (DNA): TGTGCCGGCCGTTGGGATGACAGGACCTACGAGCAGTACTTC. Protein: CAGRWDDRTYEQYF.

The CDR3, as DNA: TGTGCCATATACCCCGTGAGGGCTCCTGGAAACACCATATATTTT. This sequence encodes CAIYPVRAPGNTIYF. The chain is built from TRBV6-7 and TRBJ1-3; D gene unclear. TRBV6-7 is assigned to the ORF class and has an uncertain function. V was cut by 10 bases and J by 2 bases, with 18 bases left in between. The CDR3 sequence is 15 residues long.

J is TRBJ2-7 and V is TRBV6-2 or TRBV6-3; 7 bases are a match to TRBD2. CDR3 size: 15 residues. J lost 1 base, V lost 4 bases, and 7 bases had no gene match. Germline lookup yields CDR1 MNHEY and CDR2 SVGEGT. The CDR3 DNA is TGTGCCAGCAGTTCCTCGACGGGGGGTTCCTACGAGCAGTACTTC. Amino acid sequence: CASSSSTGGSYEQYF.

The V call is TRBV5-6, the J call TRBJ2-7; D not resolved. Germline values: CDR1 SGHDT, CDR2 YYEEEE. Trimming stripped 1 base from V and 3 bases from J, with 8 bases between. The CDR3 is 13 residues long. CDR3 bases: TGTGCCAGCAGCTTGTCCAGATACTACGAGCAGTACTTC. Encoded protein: CASSLSRYYEQYF.

The CDR3 loop reads CASSKSFSERETQYF. The DNA of the CDR3 is TGTGCCAGCAGCAAATCTTTTAGCGAGAGAGAGACCCAGTACTTC. The chain is built from TRBV7-9 and TRBJ2-5; tentative D call: TRBD2 (5 bases). The CDR3 totals 15 residues. Germline assignment: CDR1 SEHNR and CDR2 FQNEAQ (reference sequence). Trimming took 5 bases from V and 4 from J, leaving 17 bases between them.

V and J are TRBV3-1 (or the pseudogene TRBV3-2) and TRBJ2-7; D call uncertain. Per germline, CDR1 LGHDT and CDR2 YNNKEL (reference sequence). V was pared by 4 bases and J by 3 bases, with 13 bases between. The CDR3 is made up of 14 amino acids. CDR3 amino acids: CASSPRRKVYEQYF. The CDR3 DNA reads TGTGCCAGCAGCCCGCGGAGAAAAGTCTACGAGCAGTACTTC.

The CDR3 DNA is TGTGCCAGCAGTTTATCGTCCGTGGTGGGGGCCAAAAACATTCAGTACTTC. Its translation is CASSLSSVVGAKNIQYF. The chain couples TRBV27 to TRBJ2-4; D gene uncertain. CDR3 size: 17 residues. CDR1 MNHEY and CDR2 SMNVEV come from the germline V gene (reference sequence). Trimming took off 0 bases at V and 1 base at J, with 13 bases between the two ends.

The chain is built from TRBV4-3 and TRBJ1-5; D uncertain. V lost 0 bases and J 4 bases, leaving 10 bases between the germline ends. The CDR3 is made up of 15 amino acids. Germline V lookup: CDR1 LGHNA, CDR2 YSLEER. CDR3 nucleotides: TGCGCCAGCAGCCAAGATGAAACACGGAATCAGCCCCAGCATTTT. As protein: CASSQDETRNQPQHF.

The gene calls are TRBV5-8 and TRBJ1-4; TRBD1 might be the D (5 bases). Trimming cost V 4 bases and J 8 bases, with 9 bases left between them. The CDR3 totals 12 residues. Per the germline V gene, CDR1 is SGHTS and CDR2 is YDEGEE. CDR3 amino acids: CASSQRDEKLFF. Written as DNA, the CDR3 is TGTGCCAGCAGCCAACGGGACGAAAAACTGTTTTTT.